These T cell receptor beta chains were read from a single sample in a study of control samples from healthy donors and cancer patients. Assay used: immunoSEQ multiplex PCR; TCRdb lists only in-frame clones, some missing. The table has 65,000 to 70,000 clones, about 80% seen once. Sequenced input: PBMCs. All receptors derive from a woman between 50 and 59 years old with lung cancer. Each CDR3 is given with its conserved first and last residue. Fields, in order: J gene, V gene, CDR3 protein.

TRBJ1-1 | TRBV6-2/TRBV6-3 | CASSFLSGPGEAFF
TRBJ2-2 | TRBV29-1 | CSVEGGAGELFF
TRBJ2-7 | TRBV6-5 | CASSSWGGEQYF
TRBJ1-1 | TRBV6-6 | CASKESEAFF
TRBJ1-5 | TRBV19 | CASSIDPPNQPQHF
TRBJ2-3 | TRBV7-2 | CASSLDGTTSTDTQYF
TRBJ1-2 | TRBV5-4 | CASSLSSGVNYGYTF
TRBJ1-5 | TRBV7-3 | CASSASDRGNQPQHF
TRBJ2-1 | TRBV20-1 | CSARGHNEQFF
TRBJ1-1 | TRBV24-1 | CATRERVNTEAFF
TRBJ2-6 | TRBV7-3 | CASSLEYQGSGANVLTF
TRBJ2-5 | TRBV30 | CAWNNRVRETQYF
TRBJ1-3 | TRBV18 | CASSPQDSGNTIYF
TRBJ2-1 | TRBV2 | CASSWDRGGENEQFF
TRBJ2-5 | TRBV18 | CASSPEMETQYF
TRBJ1-1 | TRBV6-2/TRBV6-3 | CASSRRTGLEANTEAFF
TRBJ1-1 | TRBV6-2/TRBV6-3 | CASSYGPGFTEAFF
TRBJ2-7 | TRBV19 | CASRSAYEQYF
TRBJ2-1 | TRBV6-5 | CASSTTSAPYNEQFF
TRBJ2-7 | TRBV30 | CAWRTGPSYEQYF
TRBJ1-1 | TRBV5-4 | CASSLDRNTEAFF